These 16 T cell receptor beta chains were sequenced from one sample in a study of blood T cell repertoires in COVID-19 (dated by TCRdb to the early 2020s). Receptors were amplified or captured by the immunoSEQ multiplex PCR assay. TCRdb carries this immuneACCESS record with in-frame sequences only. Its versions omit some clonotypes, under half of them owing to an unresolved V gene in the studies checked, with the rest unexplained. This sample is represented by about 250,000 clones; 85% to 95% of them were singletons. More than 0.8% of the sample comes from the top ten. The material sequenced was peripheral blood. The receptors stem from a man aged 25-40 years with COVID-19, enrolled during active disease.

The V call is TRBV9, the J call TRBJ1-3; a weak D match, TRBD1 (5 bases). The germline gives CDR1 SGDLS, CDR2 YYNGEE. This CDR3 comprises 14 residues. V was trimmed by 4 bases and J by 3 bases, leaving 11 bases between them. This chain's CDR3 is CASSPRTSGNTIYF. CDR3 sequence (DNA): TGTGCCAGCAGCCCTCGGACAAGTGGAAACACCATATATTTT.

The chain links TRBV7-9 to TRBJ1-1; D is unresolved. The CDR3 spans 13 residues. Per the germline V gene, CDR1 is SEHNR and CDR2 is FQNEAQ (reference sequence). Deletions cut 0 bases from V and 8 bases from J, with 10 bases between. The CDR3: CASSLADGEEAFF. The CDR3 region has the DNA TGTGCCAGCAGCTTAGCGGATGGGGAGGAAGCTTTCTTT.

The chain links TRBV4-2 to TRBJ2-5, with 10 bases lining up with TRBD1. The CDR3 has 22 amino acids. Germline lookup yields CDR1 LGHNA and CDR2 YNFKEQ. After removal of 3 bases from V and 5 bases from J, the junction contained 27 bases not matched to a gene. The CDR3 region has the DNA TGTGCCAGCAGCCAGCTCTGGAGCTTGGTGGGGGACAGGGGAACAGGAGGGGAGACCCAGTACTTC. Protein sequence: CASSQLWSLVGDRGTGGETQYF.

The J gene is TRBJ2-5, the V gene TRBV13; 7 nucleotides agree with TRBD2. Germline values: CDR1 PRHDT, CDR2 FYEKMQ (reference sequence). The V segment lost 5 bases and the J segment 5 bases; nucleotides outside the gene matches: 2. The length of the CDR3 is 12 residues. CDR3 amino acids: CASSLREETQYF. DNA for the CDR3: TGTGCCAGCAGCCTGCGGGAGGAGACCCAGTACTTC.

The chain is built from TRBV4-1 and TRBJ2-7; 10 nucleotides agree with TRBD1. Losses at the gene ends were 3 bases for V and 1 base for J; bases not matched to a gene: 9. CDR3 length equals 17 residues. Germline V gives CDR1 MGHRA, CDR2 YSYEKL. The CDR3 is CASSHATGTGDSYEQYF. The CDR3 nucleotides read TGCGCCAGCAGCCATGCGACCGGGACAGGGGATTCCTACGAGCAGTACTTC.

The J gene is TRBJ2-2, the V gene TRBV7-9; TRBD1 agrees at 7 bases. The CDR3 extends over 13 amino acids. V lost 7 bases to trimming and J lost 4 bases; unmatched junction nucleotides: 3. Germline loops: CDR1 SEHNR, CDR2 FQNEAQ (reference sequence). In nucleotides, the CDR3 is TGTGCCAGCAAGGGGGCGACCACCGGGGAGCTGTTTTTT. It yields the protein CASKGATTGELFF. The whole variable domain, remainder taken from reference TRBV7-9 and TRBJ2-2, is DTGVSQNPRHKITKRGQNVTFRCDPISEHNRLYWYRQTLGQGPEFLTYFQNEAQLEKSRLLSDRFSAERPKGSFSTLEIQRTEQGDSAMYLCASKGATTGELFFGEGSRLTVL.

The chain combines TRBV3-1 (or the pseudogene TRBV3-2) with TRBJ1-5; tentatively, D is TRBD1 (6 bases). CDR1 is LGHDT, CDR2 YNNKEL, per germline (reference sequence). CDR3 length equals 14 residues. Trimming cost V 4 bases and J 7 bases, with 14 bases left between them. The DNA for the CDR3 is TGTGCCAGCAGCCCAACGGGGGGCCGGCAGCCCCAGCATTTT. Its protein product is CASSPTGGRQPQHF.

The rearrangement joins TRBV7-3 to TRBJ1-3; perhaps TRBD1 as D (5 bases). The V gene lost 5 bases and the J gene lost 0 bases, with 11 bases spanning the gap. The CDR3 has 15 residues. Germline CDR1 and CDR2: SGHTA and FQGTGA. CDR3 nucleotides: TGTGCCAGCAGCCCAACAGGAATCTCTGGAAACACCATATATTTT. Amino acids: CASSPTGISGNTIYF. The full variable domain, rest sourced from reference TRBV7-3 and TRBJ1-3, is GAGVSQTPSNKVTEKGKYVELRCDPISGHTALYWYRQSLGQGPEFLIYFQGTGAADDSGLPNDRFFAVRPEGSVSTLKIQRTERGDSAVYLCASSPTGISGNTIYFGEGSWLTVV.

This rearrangement joins TRBV18 to TRBJ1-1; no firm D call. The length of the CDR3 is 13 residues. V was pared by 0 bases and J by 10 bases, with 12 bases between. Germline lookup yields CDR1 KGHSH and CDR2 LQKENI. CDR3 amino acids: CASSPPGGILAFF. The CDR3 nucleotides read TGTGCCAGCTCACCACCAGGAGGGATCCTAGCTTTCTTT.

The chain is built from TRBV15 and TRBJ1-4, with D possibly being TRBD1 (6 bases). The V gene lost 2 bases and the J gene lost 8 bases, with 12 bases spanning the gap. The CDR3 has 14 residues. Germline assignment: CDR1 LNHNV and CDR2 YYDKDF (reference sequence). DNA for the CDR3: TGTGCCACCAGCAGACAGGGGAGACAAGAAAAACTGTTTTTT. It is translated as CATSRQGRQEKLFF. The variable domain in full, with the rest retrieved from reference TRBV15 and TRBJ1-4, is DAMVIQNPRYQVTQFGKPVTLSCSQTLNHNVMYWYQQKSSQAPKLLFHYYDKDFNNEADTPDNFQSRRPNTSFCFLDIRSPGLGDTAMYLCATSRQGRQEKLFFGSGTQLSVL.

The chain has TRBV2 and TRBJ2-5; TRBD2 agrees at 14 bases. V lost 6 bases to trimming and J lost 12 bases; unmatched junction nucleotides: 6. Germline CDR1 SNHLY, CDR2 FYNNEI. CDR3 length equals 13 residues. CDR3 in DNA: TGTGCCAGCAGAGCTGGGACTAGCGGGGGCAAGTACTTC. Amino acid sequence: CASRAGTSGGKYF. Full variable domain (missing parts from reference TRBV2 and TRBJ2-5): EPEVTQTPSHQVTQMGQEVILRCVPISNHLYFYWYRQILGQKVEFLVSFYNNEISEKSEIFDDQFSVERPDGSNFTLKIRSTKLEDSAMYFCASRAGTSGGKYFGPGTRLLVL.

This chain connects TRBV10-3 to TRBJ2-7; 7 bases fit TRBD1. The length of the CDR3 is 14 residues. J gave up 7 bases and V 3 bases, and 9 bases lay outside the gene matches. Germline V gene lookup returns CDR1 ENHRY and CDR2 SYGVKD. The CDR3 DNA sequence: TGTGCCATCAGTGAACGGACGACAGGGTTGGAGCAGTACTTC. It translates to CAISERTTGLEQYF.

This clone has only one observation. The chain employs TRBV4-1 and TRBJ1-1, with TRBD1 matching 7 bases. Germline-derived CDR1 and CDR2 are MGHRA and YSYEKL. CDR3 length equals 15 residues. V lost 5 bases and J lost 0; bases outside the gene matches: 6. The CDR3 sequence is CASSSPTGMNTEAFF. The CDR3 coding sequence is TGCGCCAGCAGCTCACCGACAGGGATGAACACTGAAGCTTTCTTT.

The genes are TRBV7-9 and TRBJ2-5; TRBD1 matches 7 bases. The V gene end was trimmed by 2 bases and the J gene end by 1 base; junction bases not matched to a gene: 4. Per the germline V gene, CDR1 is SEHNR and CDR2 is FQNEAQ (reference sequence). The CDR3 spans 15 residues. For the CDR3, the DNA is TGTGCCAGCAGCTTATCAGGGACAGCCCAAGAGACCCAGTACTTC. It yields the protein CASSLSGTAQETQYF.

V is TRBV20-1 and J is TRBJ1-2; 9 bases align to TRBD1. The V gene end was trimmed by 7 bases and the J gene end by 7 bases; junction bases not matched to a gene: 4. Germline V lookup: CDR1 DFQATT, CDR2 SNEGSKA (reference sequence). This CDR3 is 11 amino acids long. CDR3 sequence reads: CSGHRGLGYTF. The CDR3 DNA is TGCAGTGGTCACAGGGGGCTTGGCTACACCTTC.

The chain joins TRBV11-2 to TRBJ2-1; D is possibly TRBD1 (7 bases). V shed 6 bases and J shed 3 bases, with 18 bases lying between them. Germline loops: CDR1 SGHAT, CDR2 FQNNGV. CDR3 length equals 16 residues. CDR3 nucleotides: TGTGCCAGCAGTACCGTCCAGGGGGGAGTCTACAATGAGCAGTTCTTC. Its protein is CASSTVQGGVYNEQFF. Full variable domain (remainder filled in from reference TRBV11-2 and TRBJ2-1): EAGVAQSPRYKIIEKRQSVAFWCNPISGHATLYWYQQILGQGPKLLIQFQNNGVVDDSQLPKDRFSAERLKGVDSTLKIQPAKLEDSAVYLCASSTVQGGVYNEQFFGPGTRLTVL.